The 20 T cell receptor beta chains presented below share a single source sample, sequenced in a study of T cell responses to AZD1222 COVID-19 vaccine (dated by TCRdb to about 2021). The library was prepared using the immunoSEQ multiplex PCR assay. TCRdb limited this immuneACCESS table to in-frame rearrangements with V and J called. A share of clones is missing; checked studies link under half to unresolved V genes, and the rest is unexplained. Across this sample there are 82,000 or so clones, with 90% to 95% seen only once. The ten biggest clones cover roughly 5.2% of the sample. This specimen's time point label, interpreted: baseline before first vaccination. Sequenced here: peripheral blood, sampled on day 0 of AZD1222 vaccination. The source of these receptors is an adult in good health.

V gene TRBV28 combines with J gene TRBJ2-3, with D possibly TRBD1 on 6 matching bases. The CDR3 loop spans 12 amino acids. V was shortened by 6 bases and J by 5 bases, with 9 bases between the two germline ends. Per germline, CDR1 MDHEN and CDR2 SYDVKM. The CDR3 coding sequence is TGTGCCAGCAGAAGGGGGAGAGATACGCAGTATTTT. This sequence encodes CASRRGRDTQYF.

This clone was detected a few times. The chain joins TRBV6-2 or TRBV6-3 to TRBJ1-5; D is unresolved. CDR1 and CDR2 (germline): MNHEY, SVGEGT. Trimming stripped 5 bases from V and 3 bases from J, with 14 bases between. The CDR3 contains 15 residues. The CDR3 reads CASSTRDEPNQPQHF. The CDR3 region has the DNA TGTGCCAGCAGTACACGAGACGAGCCCAATCAGCCCCAGCATTTT.

V and J are TRBV28 and TRBJ1-2; D is ambiguous. The CDR3 totals 12 residues. Germline CDR1 MDHEN, CDR2 SYDVKM. V shed 3 bases and J shed 4 bases, with 6 bases lying between them. The CDR3, as DNA: TGTGCCAGCAGTTTCTTTCTCTATGGCTACACCTTC. Amino acid sequence: CASSFFLYGYTF.

This rearrangement joins TRBV24-1 to TRBJ1-5; D unresolved. The germline gives CDR1 KGHDR, CDR2 SFDVKD. This CDR3 spans 13 amino acids. V shed 4 bases and J shed 13 bases, with 16 bases lying between them. The CDR3, as DNA: TGTGCCACCAGTGAACCTGGGGTCCGCCTTCAGCATTTT. This encodes CATSEPGVRLQHF.

The chain couples TRBV7-9 to TRBJ2-3, with 9 bases matching TRBD2. Trimming took 5 bases from V and 1 from J; bases not matched to a gene: 7. CDR1 is SEHNR and CDR2 is FQNEAQ in the germline V gene (reference sequence). The CDR3 has 16 residues. CDR3 DNA: TGTGCCAGCAGCCCACGGCGGGGGGGAGGCACAGATACGCAGTATTTT. Its protein product is CASSPRRGGGTDTQYF.

This clone was counted only a few times. The chain employs TRBV4-1 and TRBJ1-1; possible D gene TRBD1, 6 bases. Trimming shortened V by 2 bases and J by 5 bases, and 12 bases separated the two germline ends. The germline CDR1 and CDR2 sequences are MGHRA and YSYEKL. The CDR3 covers 14 residues. The CDR3 bases are TGCGCCAGCAGCCAACCGACTAGGGGGACTGAAGCTTTCTTT. This encodes CASSQPTRGTEAFF.

The chain combines TRBV6-5 with TRBJ1-5; a weak D match, TRBD1 (6 bases). The CDR3 covers 12 residues. V shed 8 bases and J shed 7 bases, with 12 bases lying between them. The germline V gene has CDR1 MNHEY and CDR2 SVGAGI. CDR3: CASRAGDQPQHF. The CDR3 DNA follows: TGTGCCAGCCGAGCAGGGGACCAGCCCCAGCATTTT.

The chain uses TRBV9 and TRBJ2-7; D uncertain. Trimming removed 0 bases from V and 3 bases from J, with 10 bases in between. The CDR3 sequence is 14 residues long. Per the germline V gene, CDR1 is SGDLS and CDR2 is YYNGEE. CDR3 DNA: TGTGCCAGCAGCGTAGGGCAGGATTTCTACGAGCAGTACTTC. Translated: CASSVGQDFYEQYF.

This clone has only one observation. The V call is TRBV11-2, the J call TRBJ2-7; 8 bases fit TRBD2. V lost 6 bases to trimming and J lost 7 bases; unmatched junction nucleotides: 11. CDR1 and CDR2 from the germline V gene are SGHAT and FQNNGV. CDR3 length: 14 amino acids. The CDR3 DNA is TGTGCCAGCAGTACGGCGGGGGGCCCCACAGAGCAGTACTTC. The encoded protein is CASSTAGGPTEQYF.

The genes are TRBV10-3 and TRBJ2-7; 10 positions agree with TRBD1. CDR3 length: 13 residues. V trimming: 6 bases; J trimming: 2 bases; junction bases outside the gene matches: 1. Germline V gives CDR1 ENHRY, CDR2 SYGVKD. CDR3 protein: CAISGQGAYEQYF. DNA for the CDR3: TGTGCCATCAGCGGACAGGGGGCCTACGAGCAGTACTTC.

The rearrangement joins TRBV4-2 to TRBJ1-1; 8 nucleotides match TRBD1. Germline V gene data show CDR1 as LGHNA and CDR2 as YNFKEQ. V shed 5 bases and J 1 base; nucleotides not matched to a gene: 9. The CDR3 has 16 amino acids. The CDR3 loop is CASSSPDRGGNTEAFF. For the CDR3, the DNA is TGTGCCAGCAGCTCGCCCGACAGGGGCGGGAACACTGAAGCTTTCTTT.

This clone has only a few counts. The J gene is TRBJ2-3, the V gene TRBV27, with 7 bases aligning to TRBD1. This CDR3 has 17 amino acids. The J segment lost 1 base and the V segment lost 4 bases, leaving 11 bases of the junction unmatched. Germline-derived CDR1 and CDR2 are MNHEY and SMNVEV (reference sequence). The DNA for the CDR3 is TGTGCCAGCAGTTCTCGCCTTACAGGGGCCGGCACAGATACGCAGTATTTT. Translated: CASSSRLTGAGTDTQYF.

The chain is built from TRBV28 and TRBJ2-5; maybe TRBD2 (5 bases). The length of the CDR3 is 12 residues. Germline V gene sequence: CDR1 MDHEN, CDR2 SYDVKM. Trimming removed 6 bases at V and 5 bases at J, with 10 bases between. The CDR3 protein is CASRLGGETQYF. Here the CDR3 DNA reads TGTGCCAGCAGATTGGGCGGGGAGACCCAGTACTTC.

The chain has TRBV2 and TRBJ2-5; no firm D call. Trimming took off 5 bases at V and 4 bases at J, with 11 bases between the two ends. The V gene's germline CDR1 is SNHLY and CDR2 FYNNEI. The CDR3 is 13 residues long. In DNA form, the CDR3 reads TGTGCCAGCAGTCTTTCAGAGTTAGAGACCCAGTACTTC. Its translation: CASSLSELETQYF.

CDR3 DNA: TGTGCCAGCAGCCCTGGTCCCGTCCGGGGCTACACCTTC. This gives the protein CASSPGPVRGYTF. The chain links TRBV7-6 to TRBJ1-2; D is unresolved. In germline, CDR1 is SGHVS, CDR2 FNYEAQ. The V end was cut by 5 bases, the J end by 8 bases, with 15 bases between. This CDR3 comprises 13 residues.

J is TRBJ2-7 and V is TRBV28; 11 bases are a match to TRBD1. V lost 2 bases and J lost 5; bases outside the gene matches: 11. The V gene's germline CDR1 is MDHEN and CDR2 SYDVKM. The CDR3 runs 17 residues. The DNA for the CDR3 is TGTGCCAGCAGTTTAAGGGCCGGTCGGACAGGGGGCAACGAGCAGTACTTC. Amino acid sequence: CASSLRAGRTGGNEQYF.

The rearrangement uses TRBV6-1 and TRBJ1-5; tentative D call: TRBD1 (6 bases). From germline, CDR1 is MNHNS and CDR2 SASEGT. V was trimmed by 3 bases and J by 2 bases, leaving 14 bases between them. This CDR3 region has 16 residues. CDR3 amino acids: CASSEGGGNRNQPQHF. In DNA, the CDR3 is TGTGCCAGCAGTGAGGGAGGGGGTAATCGCAATCAGCCCCAGCATTTT.

J is TRBJ1-5 and V is TRBV24-1; unclear D gene. Germline V CDR1 and CDR2: KGHDR, SFDVKD. The CDR3 sequence is 14 residues long. V shed 4 bases and J shed 4 bases, with 10 bases lying between them. CDR3 region: CATSELGENQPQHF. For the CDR3, the DNA is TGTGCCACCAGTGAATTGGGCGAGAATCAGCCCCAGCATTTT.

The chain is built from TRBV30 and TRBJ1-2; tentatively, D is TRBD1 (5 bases). V shed 4 bases and J shed 4 bases, with 13 bases lying between them. The CDR3 consists of 13 residues. Germline V CDR1 and CDR2: GTSNPN, SVGIG (reference sequence). The CDR3 DNA reads as TGTGCCTGGATCTCCGGGACGTTCTATGGCTACACCTTC. This translates into CAWISGTFYGYTF.

This chain joins TRBV5-1 and TRBJ2-7; TRBD2 is a possible D gene (5 bases). The CDR3 totals 15 residues. The V and J ends lost 4 bases and 3 bases respectively, with 17 bases between them. CDR1 and CDR2 (germline): SGHRS, YFSETQ. The CDR3 sequence: CASSRGLIGDYEQYF. Here the CDR3 DNA reads TGCGCCAGCAGCCGAGGGTTAATCGGGGACTACGAGCAGTACTTC. The full variable domain, with the rest looked up from reference TRBV5-1 and TRBJ2-7, is KAGVTQTPRYLIKTRGQQVTLSCSPISGHRSVSWYQQTPGQGLQFLFEYFSETQRNKGNFPGRFSGRQFSNSRSEMNVSTLELGDSALYLCASSRGLIGDYEQYFGPGTRLTVT.